This TCR beta chain was profiled in a study of T cells in women clearing cervical HPV infection (dated by TCRdb to the late 2010s). For the wider study: The cases were approximately 25 women with histologically confirmed HPV16-related CIN3 or worse, and 2 of these cases were invasive cancers. Since HLA typing was available for only a few women, HLA type could not be ruled out as a confounder. This exploratory proof-of-principle case-control study, nested within the Guanacaste HPV Natural History Study in Costa Rica, compared TCR repertoires among women with different cervical HPV16 outcomes. In the parent cohort, roughly 10,000 women aged 18 or older were enrolled in Guanacaste, Costa Rica, during about 1992 to 1995 and were followed for seven years. Blood from cases was collected at the visit at which the lesion was first identified, whereas blood from controls was collected once infection was no longer detected. Among cases, blood sampling came a median of nearly 150 days after lesion detection, with an interquartile range of roughly 85 to 220 days. Cases and controls were matched on year of sample collection and on age within five years. As quality controls, five blinded duplicates were added to each group, bringing the total to about 60 samples made up of 50 or so participants and approximately ten replicates. Cases had a median age of roughly 35 years compared with about 40 for controls, and baseline characteristics showed no significant differences between the groups. Controls were approximately 25 women whose single incident HPV16 infection cleared within 12 months without precancer or cancer developing. Findings and caveats that apply to the study as a whole: Because T-cell numbers per sample were unknown, differences in richness could reflect varying T-cell content rather than repertoire biology. Cases had lower TRBV6-7 relative abundance than controls (approximately 0.11% versus 0.16%; Bonferroni P = 0.0008). Across sequencing depths, CIN3+ cases showed significantly higher TCR repertoire richness than controls, but evenness did not differ between the groups. Whether associations preceded infection or resulted from infection could not be shown with the cross-sectional design, and effector/memory subsets and HPV-specific T cells were not isolated. Random forest classifiers that combined richness and V gene abundances separated cases from controls with an estimated AUC of less than 0.85.

For this clone: No antigen is known for it. Coverage ceases 3 residues before the CDR3 finishes, and the germline J gene fills in the end.

TCR beta CDR3 regions were amplified by multiplex PCR from an average of roughly 1,200 ng genomic DNA per sample using the immunoSEQ assay. To correct primer bias, the assay used a complete synthetic TCR repertoire to set an amplification baseline. The amplicons were sequenced on the Illumina platform. The authors processed their data as follows. Error correction of the sequences involved clustering with frequency ratios plus a modified nearest-neighbor algorithm, after which the sequences were analyzed in the immunoSEQ Analyzer using IMGT gene definitions. At each rarefaction depth, TCR richness and evenness were averaged across 20 rarefaction repeats, and any sample with fewer sequences than the depth was left out. V, D and J gene relative abundances were compared between groups with Wilcoxon rank sum tests, applying FDR correction. For the blinded duplicates, the intraclass correlation was 95.6% for TCR richness and averaged about 81% across about 64 gene segments. This immuneACCESS table, as held by TCRdb, lists in-frame sequences with V and J called but not all clones. Of the missing ones, under half trace to an unresolved V gene in checked studies; the others have no known cause. That table furnishes V, J and clone size, whereas the DNA furnished D and trimming. This sample's clone table shows some 25,000 clones. The ten top clones hold more than 6.5% of the sample.

From the cysteine up to the phenylalanine, the CDR3 has a length of 16 residues. The DNA shown is the part of the CDR3 that was read: 39 bases, in frame from base 1. CDR1 and CDR2 are drawn from the germline V gene: SNHLY, FYNNEI. After removal of 3 bases from V and 8 bases from J, the junction retains 11 bases not matched to a gene. Every participant had a single incident cervical HPV16 infection, and prevalent HPV16 infections were excluded. Cervical HPV DNA was detected by MY09/MY11 PCR, and genotyping was performed by dot-blot hybridization. Around 15 mL of heparinized blood was centrifuged, after which the buffy coat was aliquoted, frozen at -30 degrees C, and then stored at -80 degrees C. Genomic DNA was extracted from buffy coat specimens using QIAGEN kits.

This TCR derives from a woman between 18 and 75 years old with a cervical HPV16 infection that either progressed to CIN3+ or cleared (not recorded which). Sequenced input: blood buffy coat. The V and J segments used are TRBV2 and TRBJ2-1, and TRBD1 matches 9 of the central bases. The CDR3 corresponds to CASSDLVTGGRDEQFF. The part of the CDR3 DNA that was read is TGTGCCAGCAGTGATCTGGTGACAGGGGGTAGGGATGAG.